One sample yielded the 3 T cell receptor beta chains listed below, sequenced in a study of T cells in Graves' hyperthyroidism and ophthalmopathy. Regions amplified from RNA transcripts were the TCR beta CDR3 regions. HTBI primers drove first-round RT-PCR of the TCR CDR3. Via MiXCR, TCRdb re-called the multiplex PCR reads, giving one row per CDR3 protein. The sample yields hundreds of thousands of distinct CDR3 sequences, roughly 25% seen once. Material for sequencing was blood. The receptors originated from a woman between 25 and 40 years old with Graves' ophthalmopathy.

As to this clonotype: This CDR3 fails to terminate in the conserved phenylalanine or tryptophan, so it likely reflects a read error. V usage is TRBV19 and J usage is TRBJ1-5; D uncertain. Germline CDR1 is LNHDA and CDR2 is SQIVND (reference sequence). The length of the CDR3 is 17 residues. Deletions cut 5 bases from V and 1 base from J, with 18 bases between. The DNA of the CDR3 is TGTGCCAGTAGTTCAAATCTCTGTACAGACAGCAATCAGCCCCAGCATTAT. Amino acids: CASSSNLCTDSNQPQHY.

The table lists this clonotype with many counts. This CDR3 reads CASSVLPGGWDEQYF. Here the CDR3 DNA reads TGTGCCAGCAGCGTTCTCCCAGGGGGTTGGGACGAGCAGTACTTC. The chain is built from TRBV9 and TRBJ2-7; 7 bases align to TRBD1. The CDR3 loop spans 15 amino acids. Germline V gene data show CDR1 as SGDLS and CDR2 as YYNGEE. The ends lost 2 bases at V and 5 bases at J; junction bases unmatched: 10. Full variable domain (outside the CDR3, taken from reference TRBV9 and TRBJ2-7): DSGVTQTPKHLITATGQRVTLRCSPRSGDLSVYWYQQSLDQGLQFLIQYYNGEERAKGNILERFSAQQFPDLHSELNLSSLELGDSALYFCASSVLPGGWDEQYFGPGTRLTVT.

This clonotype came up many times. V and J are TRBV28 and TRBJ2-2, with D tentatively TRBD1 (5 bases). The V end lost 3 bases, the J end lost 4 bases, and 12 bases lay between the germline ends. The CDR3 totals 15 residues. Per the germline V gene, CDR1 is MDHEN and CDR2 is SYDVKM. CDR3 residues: CASSLSRVGTGELFF. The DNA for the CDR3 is TGTGCCAGCAGTTTGAGCAGGGTCGGCACCGGGGAGCTGTTTTTT.